This T cell receptor (beta chain) was obtained from a study of blood T cell repertoires in COVID-19. The overall study: Material from acute and convalescent COVID-19 was sourced from the United States, Italy and Spain. The analysed material was cDNA or gDNA that came from T cells, B-cell-depleted T cells, or PBMCs.

Looked up from germline, CDR1 is SGHDT and CDR2 is YYEEEE. The ends were cut back, 3 bases at V and 12 bases at J, with 16 bases in the middle. The CDR3 runs 12 residues. Original data processing: Reference gene primer amplification gave nucleated cell count estimates. Sequencing used immunoSEQ multiplex PCR; TCRdb keeps in-frame clones, though not all of them. The DNA gave D and trimming, while V, J and clone size come from that table. Here the sample spans some 48,000 clones, more than 75% being singletons. This chain links TRBV5-6 with TRBJ2-7, with D maybe TRBD2 (7 bases). The receptor was isolated from a human donor with acute or convalescent COVID-19. The donor label of this sample is uncertain. The sequencing sample was made of peripheral blood. CDR3 residues: CASSSGGGKSYF. Here the CDR3 DNA reads TGTGCCAGCAGCTCGGGGGGCGGGAAGTCGTACTTC.